Listed below are T cell receptor beta chains from one sample, sequenced in a study of regulatory T cells in long-lasting Graves disease. TCRdb redid the calling of the multiplex PCR reads with MiXCR, one entry per CDR3 protein. The data show roughly 490,000 distinct CDR3 sequences, under 25% seen once. The sample consisted of peripheral blood mononuclear cells (PBMCs), taken when the disease was refractory, from a patient treated with antithyroid drugs. Receptors originate from a female donor with Graves disease. The CDR3 runs from the conserved cysteine through the conserved F or W. D genes are given only for firm matches. The listing skips clone size in some rows; elsewhere it reads once, few, many or a size class.

>TRBJ2-3|-|few|TRBV20-1
CSAHQGGGMKDTQYF
TGCAGTGCTCACCAGGGGGGGGGGATGAAGGATACGCAGTATTTT
>TRBJ1-5|-|-|TRBV16
CASSQFKGFSNQPQHF
TGTGCCAGCAGCCAATTTAAGGGGTTTAGCAATCAGCCCCAGCATTTT
>TRBJ1-1|-|many|TRBV7-2
CASSPDPANTEAFF
TGTGCCAGCAGCCCCGACCCAGCAAACACTGAAGCTTTCTTT
>TRBJ2-2|-|-|TRBV6-2/TRBV6-3
CASSWVADTGELFF
TGTGCCAGCAGTTGGGTAGCGGACACCGGGGAGCTGTTTTTT
>TRBJ1-1|-|many|TRBV2
CASSAGHSNTEAFF
TGTGCCAGCAGTGCGGGACACTCGAACACTGAAGCTTTCTTT
>TRBJ1-3|TRBD1|-|TRBV10-3
CAISASGTDFGNTIYF
TGTGCCATCAGCGCGTCCGGGACAGATTTTGGAAACACCATATATTTT
>TRBJ2-1|TRBD1|many|TRBV11-2
CASSLGTGDLNEQFF
TGTGCCAGCAGCTTAGGTACAGGGGATTTGAATGAGCAGTTCTTC
>TRBJ1-1|-|-|TRBV6-9
CASSYSQGTGTEAFF
TGTGCCAGCAGTTACTCCCAGGGGACTGGCACTGAAGCTTTCTTT
>TRBJ2-7|-|many|TRBV11-3
CASSSSTQLEQYF
TGTGCCAGCAGCTCCTCAACGCAGCTGGAGCAGTACTTC
>TRBJ2-7|-|many|TRBV28
CASSTTQYEQYF
TGTGCCAGCAGCACAACACAATACGAGCAGTACTTC
>TRBJ2-1|-|-|TRBV9
CASSVGGVSLNEQFF
TGTGCCAGCAGCGTAGGAGGGGTCTCCCTCAATGAGCAGTTCTTC
>TRBJ1-1|-|-|TRBV11-2
CASITLGRENTEAFF
TGTGCCAGCATTACCCTGGGACGGGAGAACACTGAAGCTTTCTTT
>TRBJ1-1|TRBD1|few|TRBV10-3
CAISDGRGLNTEAFF
TGTGCCATCAGTGACGGGAGGGGGCTAAACACTGAAGCTTTCTTT
>TRBJ1-4|TRBD1|-|TRBV7-2
CASSPQRGQGEKLFF
TGTGCCAGCAGCCCACAAAGGGGGCAAGGAGAAAAACTGTTTTTT
>TRBJ2-7|TRBD2|many|TRBV28
CASRGTSGSVWQYF
TGTGCCAGCAGGGGGACTAGCGGGAGCGTTTGGCAGTACTTC
>TRBJ2-1|-|-|TRBV28
CASKPLDNEQFF
TGTGCCAGCAAACCTTTGGACAATGAGCAGTTCTTC
>TRBJ2-7|-|many|TRBV28
CASSLSDRRNLTYEQYF
TGTGCCAGCAGTTTATCCGATCGGCGGAACTTGACCTACGAGCAGTACTTC
>TRBJ2-7|TRBD2|many|TRBV6-1
CASSDQGLAVSYEQYF
TGTGCCAGCAGTGATCAGGGACTAGCCGTATCCTACGAGCAGTACTTC
>TRBJ2-1|-|few|TRBV2
CASSAEGKVNEQFF
TGTGCCAGCAGTGCTGAAGGGAAAGTCAATGAGCAGTTCTTC
>TRBJ2-1|TRBD2|-|TRBV4-1
CASSRLAGGYSSYNEQFF
TGCGCCAGCAGCCGACTAGCGGGGGGTTACAGCTCCTACAATGAGCAGTTCTTC
>TRBJ2-5|TRBD1|many|TRBV20-1
CSATSGTDLRETQYF
TGCAGTGCTACCTCCGGGACAGACCTTCGGGAGACCCAGTACTTC
>TRBJ2-1|-|few|TRBV7-2
CASSSNLGYNEQFF
TGTGCCAGCAGCTCAAACCTCGGGTACAATGAGCAGTTCTTC
>TRBJ1-6|-|many|TRBV10-3
CAIRTDNSPLHF
TGTGCCATTCGGACCGATAATTCACCCCTCCACTTT
>TRBJ2-7|TRBD1|few|TRBV20-1
CSARDPGRGSYEQYF
TGCAGTGCTAGAGACCCAGGCAGGGGGTCCTACGAGCAGTACTTC
>TRBJ1-1|-|-|TRBV5-6
CASSLVVYMNTEAFF
TGTGCCAGCAGCTTGGTAGTATACATGAACACTGAAGCTTTCTTT
>TRBJ1-2|-|many|TRBV12-3/TRBV12-4
CASSLQGSGVYGYTF
TGTGCCAGCAGTTTACAAGGGAGTGGGGTCTATGGCTACACCTTC
>TRBJ2-7|-|few|TRBV11-3
CASSLDGAGNSLEQYF
TGTGCCAGCAGCTTAGACGGGGCAGGGAATTCCCTCGAGCAGTACTTC
>TRBJ2-7|TRBD1|many|TRBV7-2
CASSLLRTGPYEQYF
TGTGCCAGCAGCCTTCTCAGGACAGGTCCCTACGAGCAGTACTTC
>TRBJ1-5|-|many|TRBV28
CASSAAGQPQHF
TGTGCCAGCAGCGCAGCGGGTCAGCCCCAGCATTTT
>TRBJ2-1|-|few|TRBV11-3
CASSLEVYNEQFF
TGTGCCAGCAGCTTAGAAGTTTACAATGAGCAGTTCTTC
>TRBJ2-2|-|-|TRBV28
CAAEGGRRAGELFF
TGTGCGGCCGAGGGGGGGCGAAGGGCCGGGGAGCTGTTTTTT
>TRBJ2-7|-|-|TRBV5-1
CASSSHHDSYEQYF
TGCGCCAGCAGCTCACATCATGACTCCTACGAGCAGTACTTC
>TRBJ1-1|-|many|TRBV7-3
CASSLTGGRDTEAFF
TGTGCCAGCAGCTTAACGGGGGGAAGAGACACTGAAGCTTTCTTT
>TRBJ2-7|TRBD1|-|TRBV2
CASSLGGTGGGYEQYF
TGTGCCAGCAGCCTCGGGGGGACAGGGGGAGGCTACGAGCAGTACTTC
>TRBJ1-5|-|few|TRBV19
CASTNWREVNQPQHF
TGTGCCAGTACCAACTGGCGGGAAGTAAATCAGCCCCAGCATTTT
>TRBJ1-1|TRBD1|-|TRBV10-3
CAIRVQGDTEAFF
TGTGCCATCAGAGTACAGGGGGACACTGAAGCTTTCTTT
>TRBJ2-2|-|-|TRBV7-8
CASSYMAGVLSTGELFF
TGTGCCAGCAGCTACATGGCCGGGGTTCTATCCACCGGGGAGCTGTTTTTT
>TRBJ2-5|-|once|TRBV2
CASSEVGPRKTQYF
TGTGCCAGCAGTGAAGTGGGACCACGGAAGACCCAGTACTTC
>TRBJ1-5|-|few|TRBV7-2
CASSSLPPSNQPQHF
TGTGCCAGCAGCTCCCTTCCCCCTAGCAATCAGCCCCAGCATTTT
>TRBJ1-4|-|many|TRBV5-1
CASTAGATNEKLFF
TGCGCCAGCACCGCAGGAGCAACTAATGAAAAACTGTTTTTT
>TRBJ1-1|-|few|TRBV6-5
CASSYSWGQTEAFF
TGTGCCAGCAGTTACTCATGGGGCCAAACTGAAGCTTTCTTT
>TRBJ1-2|TRBD1|many|TRBV28
CASADRAHGYGYTF
TGTGCCAGCGCCGACAGGGCGCATGGCTATGGCTACACCTTC
>TRBJ1-1|TRBD1|-|TRBV7-9
CASSTGQTYDTEAFF
TGTGCCAGCAGCACGGGACAGACTTATGACACTGAAGCTTTCTTT
>TRBJ2-5|-|-|TRBV20-1
CSATRVGMGETQYF
TGCAGTGCCACAAGGGTCGGGATGGGGGAGACCCAGTACTTC
>TRBJ2-7|-|many|TRBV6-1
CASSTRDFTYEQYF
TGTGCCAGCAGCACCCGGGACTTTACCTACGAGCAGTACTTC
>TRBJ2-2|-|few|TRBV20-1
CSARDSGGQATGELFF
TGCAGTGCTAGAGATTCGGGGGGCCAGGCCACCGGGGAGCTGTTTTTT
>TRBJ2-3|-|-|TRBV20-1
CSARDLADTQYF
TGCAGTGCTAGAGATTTGGCGGATACGCAGTATTTT
>TRBJ2-6|-|few|TRBV2
CASSEVPVYSGANVLTF
TGTGCCAGCAGTGAGGTGCCAGTTTACTCTGGGGCCAACGTCCTGACTTTC
>TRBJ2-1|-|-|TRBV20-1
CSARPWVEQFF
TGCAGTGCTAGACCGTGGGTTGAGCAGTTCTTC
>TRBJ1-1|-|many|TRBV28
CASNPGGPLYTEAFF
TGTGCCAGCAACCCTGGGGGGCCCCTTTATACTGAAGCTTTCTTT
>TRBJ2-3|-|-|TRBV11-2
CASSRDGTTDTQYF
TGTGCCAGCAGTCGAGATGGCACCACAGATACGCAGTATTTT
>TRBJ2-5|TRBD2|-|TRBV19
CASSISGYQETQYF
TGTGCCAGTAGTATTAGCGGGTATCAAGAGACCCAGTACTTC
>TRBJ2-2|-|few|TRBV10-3
CAITSGTTDTGELFF
TGTGCCATCACGTCCGGGACAACCGACACCGGGGAGCTGTTTTTT
>TRBJ2-7|-|few|TRBV20-1
CSAKGGEQYF
TGCAGTGCCAAAGGGGGCGAGCAGTACTTC
>TRBJ1-1|-|many|TRBV2
CASTRGGLGVNTEAFF
TGTGCCAGCACTAGAGGAGGGTTGGGGGTGAACACTGAAGCTTTCTTT